This T cell receptor beta chain was documented in a study of T cells in tuberculosis. As for the study in general: This South African cohort compared adolescents with or without latent tuberculosis against adults with active tuberculosis. Study results and limitations: Shorter CDR3-alpha in active tuberculosis partly drove smaller distances. Cases with active tuberculosis were adults, while controls were adolescents.

Assay: immunoSEQ multiplex PCR; the TCRdb copy retains only in-frame clones and omits some. The sample includes fewer than 40,000 clones, roughly 95% of them seen just once. At study entry, adolescents had tuberculin skin tests and IGRA screening. The CDR3 contains 15 residues. For this clone: Antigen unknown.

The sequenced material came from PBMCs. The rearrangement links TRBV21-1 to TRBJ2-7; the table's D call, TRBD2, was not checked against the DNA. TRBV21-1 is assigned pseudogene status. The receptor's source is a donor aged 5 to 30 with latent tuberculosis or without tuberculosis infection. The CDR3 bases are TGTGCCAGCAGCAAAGCAGGCGGGGGAGCCTACGAGCAGTACTTC. Translating gives CASSKAGGGAYEQYF.